This T cell receptor beta chain is from a study of T cell repertoires in cytomegalovirus infection. This clonotype was detected only a few times. TCRdb independently ran MiXCR on the reads; one entry per CDR3 protein. This table has 250,000 or so distinct CDR3 sequences, more than 15% appearing once. The sequenced sample consisted of CD8+ T cells from PBMCs. The receptor was derived from a human donor in good health (CMV status not recorded). Some clones in this sample may be carry-over from other donors' samples.

As DNA, the CDR3 is TGCGCCAGCAGCCAAGGACAGGGCACTAATGAAAAACTGTTTTTT. Encoded protein: CASSQGQGTNEKLFF. The chain employs TRBV4-1 and TRBJ1-4; 7 bases fit TRBD1. Germline V gene data show CDR1 as MGHRA and CDR2 as YSYEKL. CDR3 size: 15 residues. V lost 1 base and J lost 2; bases outside the gene matches: 1.